The subject of this entry is one T cell receptor beta chain. Antigen specificity is unknown. Losses at the gene ends were 3 bases for V and 15 bases for J; bases not matched to a gene: 11. The CDR3 totals 14 residues. Germline CDR1 and CDR2: MNHNS and SASEGT. MiXCR was run by TCRdb on the 5' RACE reads, yielding one entry per CDR3 protein. The table includes a few hundred thousand distinct CDR3 sequences, 17% detected once. This specimen belongs to a study of T cells after yellow fever vaccination. Regarding the study as a whole: Post-booster samples contained most primary-vaccination clones (approximately 96% CD4, around 89% CD8).

The rearrangement joins TRBV6-1 to TRBJ1-5, with 10 bases that match TRBD1. Here the sequenced sample was PBMCs, taken roughly 5 days after the first yellow fever vaccination. The TCR originated in a man in his late teens or twenties who received the YFV17D yellow fever vaccine. This chain's CDR3 is CASSDRDRGLQAHF. The CDR3, as DNA: TGTGCCAGCAGTGACCGGGACAGGGGCTTACAGGCGCATTTT.